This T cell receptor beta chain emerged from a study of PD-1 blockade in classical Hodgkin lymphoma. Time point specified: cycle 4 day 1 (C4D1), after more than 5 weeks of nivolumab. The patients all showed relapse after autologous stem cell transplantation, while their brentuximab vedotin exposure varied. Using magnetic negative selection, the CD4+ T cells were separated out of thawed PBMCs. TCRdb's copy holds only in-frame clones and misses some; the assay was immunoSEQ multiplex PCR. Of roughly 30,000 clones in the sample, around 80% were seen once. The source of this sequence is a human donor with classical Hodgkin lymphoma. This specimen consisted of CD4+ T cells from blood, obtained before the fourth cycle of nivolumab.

DNA for the CDR3: TGTGCCAGTAAAATACGCGGACAGGGGGCCTACGAGCAGTACTTC. Its protein product is CASKIRGQGAYEQYF. V and J are TRBV19 and TRBJ2-7, with 10 bases that match TRBD1. This CDR3 region has 15 residues. CDR1 LNHDA and CDR2 SQIVND come from the germline V gene (reference sequence). The ends lost 7 bases at V and 2 bases at J; junction bases unmatched: 8.